This TCR beta chain was documented in a study of blood T cells in healthy people across ages. On the study more broadly: Capturing about one barcoded beta molecule per two T cells was achieved by template switching.

Regarding this clonotype: Its cognate antigen is unknown.

Study-level findings and limits: The authors considered diversity estimates from one million T cells to be underestimates.

Isolation per sample recovered at least 6 million PBMCs. Per the germline V gene, CDR1 is MDHEN and CDR2 is SYDVKM. This CDR3 is built from 12 residues. V was trimmed by 7 bases and J by 4 bases, leaving 8 bases between them. Then a second PCR, running about 6 to 11 cycles, was carried out with a sample-barcoded 5' primer and a J-beta primer mix. In TCRdb, the 5' RACE reads were re-called with MiXCR into one record per CDR3 protein. This table holds around 800,000 distinct CDR3 sequences, around half found once. This receptor was identified in a man older than 75 in good health. V and J are TRBV28 and TRBJ1-5; weak D call: TRBD1 (6 bases). The sample taken for sequencing was blood. CDR3 sequence: CASNRANQPQHF. CDR3 DNA: TGTGCCAGCAACAGGGCTAATCAGCCCCAGCATTTT.